A selection of T cell receptor beta chains follows, all from one sample in a study of regulatory T cells in long-lasting Graves disease. MiXCR, applied by TCRdb to the multiplex PCR reads, yields one record per CDR3 protein. The data show roughly 380,000 distinct CDR3 sequences, 15% to 19% seen once. This specimen was peripheral blood mononuclear cells (PBMCs), taken at new diagnosis, from a patient treated with antithyroid drugs. The receptors stem from a female donor with Graves disease. CDR3s include the opening cysteine and the closing phenylalanine or tryptophan. A D gene is named only where the DNA matches it firmly. A row's size may be missing; if present it is once, few, many or a size class.

clone_size: -; d_call: TRBD1; j_call: TRBJ1-2; v_call: TRBV7-2; cdr3_aa: CASSLEDRSPYGYTF; cdr3_nt: TGTGCCAGCAGCTTAGAGGACAGGTCGCCCTATGGCTACACCTTC
clone_size: -; d_call: -; j_call: TRBJ2-3; v_call: TRBV9; cdr3_aa: CASSPRTEDTQYF; cdr3_nt: TGTGCCAGCAGCCCGCGGACGGAAGATACGCAGTATTTT
clone_size: many; d_call: TRBD1; j_call: TRBJ1-1; v_call: TRBV7-3; cdr3_aa: CASSPEDRGGQAFF; cdr3_nt: TGTGCCAGCAGCCCTGAAGACAGGGGTGGACAAGCTTTCTTT
clone_size: -; d_call: -; j_call: TRBJ1-2; v_call: TRBV6-9; cdr3_aa: CASSSIASNYGYTF; cdr3_nt: TGTGCCAGCAGTTCCATTGCCTCTAACTATGGCTACACCTTC
clone_size: few; d_call: -; j_call: TRBJ1-3; v_call: TRBV6-2/TRBV6-3; cdr3_aa: CASSPYPESSGNTIYF; cdr3_nt: TGTGCCAGCAGTCCCTACCCCGAAAGCTCTGGAAACACCATATATTTT
clone_size: -; d_call: -; j_call: TRBJ1-5; v_call: TRBV3-1; cdr3_aa: CASSQDLPPFGTENQPQHF; cdr3_nt: TGTGCCAGCAGCCAAGATCTCCCGCCCTTTGGGACGGAGAATCAGCCCCAGCATTTT
clone_size: few; d_call: -; j_call: TRBJ2-1; v_call: TRBV30; cdr3_aa: CAWSADYGSYNEQFF; cdr3_nt: TGTGCCTGGAGCGCTGATTACGGCTCCTACAATGAGCAGTTCTTC
clone_size: many; d_call: TRBD1; j_call: TRBJ2-1; v_call: TRBV7-6; cdr3_aa: CASSLSTGGTANEQFF; cdr3_nt: TGTGCCAGCAGCTTATCAACAGGGGGCACGGCGAATGAGCAGTTCTTC
clone_size: -; d_call: -; j_call: TRBJ2-3; v_call: TRBV19; cdr3_aa: CASSPLRGRIDTQYF; cdr3_nt: TGTGCCAGTAGTCCTCTGAGGGGTCGGATAGATACGCAGTATTTT
clone_size: many; d_call: -; j_call: TRBJ2-5; v_call: TRBV4-1; cdr3_aa: CASSQGGLGNQETQYF; cdr3_nt: TGCGCCAGCAGCCAAGGGGGTTTAGGGAACCAAGAGACCCAGTACTTC
clone_size: many; d_call: -; j_call: TRBJ2-3; v_call: TRBV29-1; cdr3_aa: CSVEGGELEDTQYF; cdr3_nt: TGCAGCGTTGAGGGCGGGGAGTTGGAAGATACGCAGTATTTT
clone_size: -; d_call: -; j_call: TRBJ2-5; v_call: TRBV10-2; cdr3_aa: CASSLDSLRETQYF; cdr3_nt: TGCGCCAGCAGCCTGGACAGCCTGAGGGAGACCCAGTACTTC
clone_size: many; d_call: -; j_call: TRBJ1-2; v_call: TRBV19; cdr3_aa: CASSTQTGTANYGYTF; cdr3_nt: TGTGCCAGTAGTACACAGACAGGTACCGCAAACTATGGCTACACCTTC
clone_size: few; d_call: -; j_call: TRBJ1-3; v_call: TRBV30; cdr3_aa: CAWTHGGVSGNTIYF; cdr3_nt: TGTGCCTGGACCCACGGGGGAGTTTCTGGAAACACCATATATTTT
clone_size: many; d_call: -; j_call: TRBJ2-7; v_call: TRBV29-1; cdr3_aa: CSASGDSYEQYF; cdr3_nt: TGCAGCGCTTCAGGGGATAGTTACGAGCAGTACTTC
clone_size: many; d_call: TRBD2; j_call: TRBJ2-7; v_call: TRBV28; cdr3_aa: CASSLLLNSGRALDYEQYF; cdr3_nt: TGTGCCAGCAGTCTTCTCCTTAATAGCGGGAGGGCCTTGGACTACGAGCAGTACTTC
clone_size: many; d_call: TRBD2; j_call: TRBJ2-7; v_call: TRBV29-1; cdr3_aa: CSVGGTSDSYEQYF; cdr3_nt: TGCAGCGTTGGTGGGACTAGCGATTCCTACGAGCAGTACTTC
clone_size: many; d_call: -; j_call: TRBJ2-7; v_call: TRBV13; cdr3_aa: CASSWGSYEQYF; cdr3_nt: TGTGCCAGCAGCTGGGGTTCCTACGAGCAGTACTTC
clone_size: -; d_call: TRBD2; j_call: TRBJ2-3; v_call: TRBV6-1; cdr3_aa: CASSEPGTSGPPAQYF; cdr3_nt: TGTGCCAGCAGTGAACCCGGGACTAGCGGGCCCCCGGCGCAGTATTTT
clone_size: many; d_call: -; j_call: TRBJ2-7; v_call: TRBV27; cdr3_aa: CASSFEGPPSYEQYF; cdr3_nt: TGTGCCAGCAGTTTTGAGGGTCCACCCTCCTACGAGCAGTACTTC
clone_size: once; d_call: TRBD2; j_call: TRBJ2-3; v_call: TRBV6-2/TRBV6-3; cdr3_aa: CASSLSGGATDTQYF; cdr3_nt: TGTGCCAGCAGTCTTAGCGGGGGGGCCACAGATACGCAGTATTTT
clone_size: few; d_call: -; j_call: TRBJ2-3; v_call: TRBV5-1; cdr3_aa: CASSFDSSDTQYF; cdr3_nt: TGCGCCAGCAGCTTTGACAGTTCAGATACGCAGTATTTT
clone_size: -; d_call: TRBD2; j_call: TRBJ2-1; v_call: TRBV7-6; cdr3_aa: CASSLELAGLYNEQFF; cdr3_nt: TGTGCCAGCAGCTTAGAACTAGCGGGACTTTACAATGAGCAGTTCTTC
clone_size: many; d_call: -; j_call: TRBJ2-7; v_call: TRBV2; cdr3_aa: CASSSGRGFTYEQYF; cdr3_nt: TGTGCCAGCAGTTCCGGCAGGGGATTCACCTACGAGCAGTACTTC
clone_size: many; d_call: -; j_call: TRBJ1-1; v_call: TRBV12-3/TRBV12-4; cdr3_aa: CASSGGNMNTEAFF; cdr3_nt: TGTGCCAGCAGTGGCGGGAACATGAACACTGAAGCTTTCTTT
clone_size: many; d_call: -; j_call: TRBJ1-3; v_call: TRBV19; cdr3_aa: CASSSTASSGNTIYF; cdr3_nt: TGTGCCAGTAGTTCAACAGCGTCCTCTGGAAACACCATATATTTT
clone_size: many; d_call: -; j_call: TRBJ2-1; v_call: TRBV27; cdr3_aa: CASSLLGLYNEQFF; cdr3_nt: TGTGCCAGCAGTTTACTGGGACTTTACAATGAGCAGTTCTTC
clone_size: many; d_call: -; j_call: TRBJ2-7; v_call: TRBV9; cdr3_aa: CASSVAGNPSSSYEQYF; cdr3_nt: TGTGCCAGCAGCGTAGCTGGGAACCCATCGAGCTCCTACGAGCAGTACTTC
clone_size: many; d_call: -; j_call: TRBJ1-1; v_call: TRBV30; cdr3_aa: CAWSDGRVEAFF; cdr3_nt: TGTGCCTGGAGTGACGGGCGCGTCGAAGCTTTCTTT
clone_size: many; d_call: -; j_call: TRBJ1-1; v_call: TRBV12-3/TRBV12-4; cdr3_aa: CASEQGNTEAFF; cdr3_nt: TGTGCCAGCGAACAGGGGAACACTGAAGCTTTCTTT
clone_size: many; d_call: -; j_call: TRBJ2-3; v_call: TRBV5-4; cdr3_aa: CASSLRLDTDTQYF; cdr3_nt: TGTGCCAGCAGCTTGAGGCTAGACACAGATACGCAGTATTTT
clone_size: many; d_call: -; j_call: TRBJ2-2; v_call: TRBV27; cdr3_aa: CASSFRGQRRIQTGELFF; cdr3_nt: TGTGCCAGCAGTTTTAGAGGCCAGCGGCGTATACAGACCGGGGAGCTGTTTTTT
clone_size: many; d_call: -; j_call: TRBJ1-1; v_call: TRBV3-1; cdr3_aa: CASSQVDRTEAFF; cdr3_nt: TGTGCCAGCAGCCAAGTCGACAGGACTGAAGCTTTCTTT
clone_size: -; d_call: -; j_call: TRBJ1-1; v_call: TRBV20-1; cdr3_aa: CSERRGAGEREAFF; cdr3_nt: TGCAGTGAAAGGCGGGGGGCGGGGGAGAGGGAAGCTTTCTTT
clone_size: many; d_call: -; j_call: TRBJ2-4; v_call: TRBV7-2; cdr3_aa: CASSLGIGGGKNIQYF; cdr3_nt: TGTGCCAGCAGCTTAGGTATAGGGGGTGGCAAAAACATTCAGTACTTC
clone_size: -; d_call: TRBD1; j_call: TRBJ2-2; v_call: TRBV18; cdr3_aa: CASSPRTGNPGELFF; cdr3_nt: TGTGCCAGCTCACCACGGACAGGGAACCCCGGGGAGCTGTTTTTT
clone_size: once; d_call: TRBD2; j_call: TRBJ2-7; v_call: TRBV7-2; cdr3_aa: CASSLWTSGGTYEQYF; cdr3_nt: TGTGCCAGCAGCCTCTGGACTAGCGGGGGAACCTACGAGCAGTACTTC
clone_size: few; d_call: TRBD1; j_call: TRBJ2-1; v_call: TRBV9; cdr3_aa: CASSPLVTGWENEQFF; cdr3_nt: TGTGCCAGCAGCCCCCTGGTGACAGGGTGGGAAAATGAGCAGTTCTTC